This T cell receptor beta chain was recovered during a study of beta chain features in type 1 diabetes. Study-wide background: Healthy donors resembled patients in age, gender and cell yields.

V lost 5 bases and J lost 9, with 14 bases in between. CDR3 length equals 13 residues. Germline V CDR1 and CDR2: SEHNR, FQNEAQ (reference sequence). About this clone itself: Its antigen remains unidentified.

Expressed TCRB transcripts got sequenced, as all isolated RNA was reverse transcribed. Repertoires were generated with immunoSEQ multiplex PCR, while TCRdb's copy carries only in-frame clones and drops some. The sample lists about 150,000 clones; under 13% were seen once. Points from the study as a whole: Significant though moderate, a shortening of TCRB CDR3s appeared in all four CD4+ subsets of Type 1 diabetes patients. A definitive answer on HLA type influencing TCRB rearrangement was not reached here. cDNA sequencing could over-represent cells with high TCR expression.

The single heparinised draw taken from each donor contained approximately 120 mL of blood on average. This rearrangement joins TRBV7-9 to TRBJ2-1; D is perhaps TRBD1 (6 bases). The specimen sequenced was central memory CD4+ T cells from blood. The receptor comes from a man aged 25-45 years with type 1 diabetes. The CDR3 sequence is CASSQGSGSEQFF. CDR3 nucleotides: TGTGCCAGCAGCCAGGGGTCAGGGAGTGAGCAGTTCTTC.